This T cell receptor beta chain was documented in a study of blood T cell repertoires in COVID-19. Study background: The cDNA or gDNA used as material had been derived from T cells, B-cell-depleted T cells, or PBMCs.

Participant ages covered roughly 18 to 90 years across 24 US areas. Germline CDR1 MRHNA, CDR2 SNTAGT. The CDR3 spans 16 residues. V lost 6 bases, J lost 3 bases, and 10 bases stayed unmatched. Authors' methods: Estimation of nucleated cell counts relied on the amplification of reference gene primers. The method was immunoSEQ multiplex PCR; TCRdb's version includes in-frame clones alone and lacks a portion of them. V and J calls and clone size are those listed in that table; D and trimming were worked out from the DNA. The table shows roughly 500,000 clones, with more than 85% occurring only once. The chain is built from TRBV6-4 and TRBJ2-7; 11 nucleotides line up with TRBD2. Sequenced material: PBMCs or T cells enriched from blood (not recorded which). The TCR comes from a woman aged 55-70 years who had recovered from COVID-19. The CDR3 is CASRIWGLAANYEQYV. CDR3 DNA sequence: TGTGCCAGCAGAATTTGGGGACTAGCGGCCAACTACGAGCAGTACGTC.